These 8 T cell receptor beta chains came from one sample sequenced in a study of early T cells in non-severe SARS-CoV-2 infection. MiXCR, applied by TCRdb to the 5' RACE reads, yields one record per CDR3 protein. Seen here are about 110,000 distinct CDR3 sequences, over 9.5% observed once, and the top ten hold 3% to 4.5%. Material: whole blood, obtained at baseline. All receptors derive from an adult who was a healthcare worker with PCR-confirmed SARS-CoV-2 infection or an uninfected control (not recorded which).

V gene TRBV24-1 combines with J gene TRBJ2-1, with 7 bases fitting TRBD1. Trimming at V came to 7 bases and at J to 6 bases, leaving 2 bases not matched to a gene. Germline CDR1 reads KGHDR; CDR2 reads SFDVKD. This CDR3 spans 12 amino acids. The CDR3 reads CATSDRANEQFF. The CDR3 DNA sequence: TGTGCCACCAGCGACAGGGCCAATGAGCAGTTCTTC.

The rearrangement joins TRBV20-1 to TRBJ2-1; D unclear. The germline CDR1 and CDR2 sequences are DFQATT and SNEGSKA (reference sequence). CDR3 size: 15 residues. Trimming took 1 base from V and 2 from J, leaving 12 bases between them. Here the CDR3 reads CSARVAAVPYNEQFF. The CDR3 DNA reads as TGCAGTGCTAGAGTTGCTGCGGTCCCCTACAATGAGCAGTTCTTC.

This chain connects TRBV6-1 to TRBJ1-2; a possible D gene is TRBD1 (5 bases). V was trimmed by 5 bases and J by 4 bases, leaving 23 bases between them. This CDR3 is built from 17 residues. Germline V lookup: CDR1 MNHNS, CDR2 SASEGT. CDR3 loop: CASSRGAVRDDIYGYTF. CDR3 bases: TGTGCCAGCAGTCGAGGGGCTGTGCGGGACGACATCTATGGCTACACCTTC.

There are a few counts of this clonotype. V usage is TRBV6-6 and J usage is TRBJ2-5, with 10 bases identical to TRBD2. Germline V CDR1 and CDR2: MNHNY, SVGAGI (reference sequence). There are 16 residues in the CDR3. J lost 5 bases, V lost 4 bases, and 10 bases had no gene match. For the CDR3, the DNA is TGTGCCAGCAGTTCCCGGGTAGCGGGAGGTGTCGAGACCCAGTACTTC. This translates into CASSSRVAGGVETQYF.

This clonotype was observed a few times. The chain combines TRBV28 with TRBJ2-1; perhaps TRBD1 as D (5 bases). With 3 bases removed from V and 2 bases from J, the gap between germline ends came to 8 bases. The CDR3 is 14 amino acids. Germline loops: CDR1 MDHEN, CDR2 SYDVKM. The CDR3 DNA reads as TGTGCCAGCAGTTTTCAGGGCGCCTACAATGAGCAGTTCTTC. Translated: CASSFQGAYNEQFF. The full variable domain, rest sourced from reference TRBV28 and TRBJ2-1, is DVKVTQSSRYLVKRTGEKVFLECVQDMDHENMFWYRQDPGLGLRLIYFSYDVKMKEKGDIPEGYSVSREKKERFSLILESASTNQTSMYLCASSFQGAYNEQFFGPGTRLTVL.

This clonotype was counted ten times or more. V and J are TRBV4-2 and TRBJ2-7; a possible D gene is TRBD1 (6 bases). Germline lookup yields CDR1 LGHNA and CDR2 YNFKEQ. Trimming took off 3 bases at V and 0 bases at J, with 15 bases between the two ends. The CDR3 has 16 residues. The CDR3 coding sequence is TGTGCCAGCAGCCAGGAGACCGGGACACCCTCCTACGAGCAGTACTTC. Translation: CASSQETGTPSYEQYF.

On this clonotype: Mismatch with germline at one junction end may stem from a read error. This chain joins TRBV7-9 and TRBJ2-1, with TRBD2 identical over 9 bases. The length of the CDR3 is 13 residues. Germline CDR1 reads SEHNR; CDR2 reads FQNEAQ (reference sequence). The chain's CDR3 is CASSIQGGRAAPF. As DNA, the CDR3 is TGTGCCAGCAGCATTCAAGGCGGGAGGGCCGCTCCCTTC.

V gene TRBV7-2 combines with J gene TRBJ1-1; no reliable D call. CDR1 and CDR2 from the germline V gene are SGHTA and FQGNSA. This CDR3 is built from 17 residues. V was clipped by 4 bases and J by 3 bases, with 21 bases between them. This CDR3 is CASSSELLSLLDTEAFF. The CDR3, as DNA: TGTGCCAGCAGCTCAGAACTCCTCTCTCTACTGGACACTGAAGCTTTCTTT. The full variable domain, in which reference TRBV7-2 and TRBJ1-1 provide the parts outside the CDR3, is GAGVSQSPSNKVTEKGKDVELRCDPISGHTALYWYRQSLGQGLEFLIYFQGNSAPDKSGLPSDRFSAERTGGSVSTLTIQRTQQEDSAVYLCASSSELLSLLDTEAFFGQGTRLTVV.